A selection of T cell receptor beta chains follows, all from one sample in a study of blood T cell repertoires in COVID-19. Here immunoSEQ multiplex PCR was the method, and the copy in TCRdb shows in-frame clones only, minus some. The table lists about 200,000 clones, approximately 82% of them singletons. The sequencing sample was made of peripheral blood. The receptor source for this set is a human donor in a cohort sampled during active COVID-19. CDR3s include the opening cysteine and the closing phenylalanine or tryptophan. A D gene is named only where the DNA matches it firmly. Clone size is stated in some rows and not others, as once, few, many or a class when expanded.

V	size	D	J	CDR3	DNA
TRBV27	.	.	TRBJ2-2	CASSLVRGGSGELFF	TGTGCCAGCAGTTTAGTGCGGGGTGGGTCCGGGGAGCTGTTTTTT
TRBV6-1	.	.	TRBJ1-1	CASSGFSDSGNTEAFF	TGTGCCAGCAGTGGATTTTCCGACAGTGGGAACACTGAAGCTTTCTTT
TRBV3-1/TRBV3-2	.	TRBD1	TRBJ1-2	CASSQQGARYGYTF	TGTGCCAGCAGCCAACAGGGGGCCCGCTATGGCTACACCTTC
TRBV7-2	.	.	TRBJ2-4	CASSLQQGAKNIQYF	TGTGCCAGCAGCCTACAACAGGGAGCCAAAAACATTCAGTACTTC
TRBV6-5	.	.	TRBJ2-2	CASRPNEGGELFF	TGTGCCAGCAGACCTAACGAGGGCGGGGAGCTGTTTTTT
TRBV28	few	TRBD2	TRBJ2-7	CASSPPEGSGRAYEQYF	TGTGCCAGCAGTCCGCCAGAGGGTAGCGGGAGGGCCTACGAGCAGTACTTC
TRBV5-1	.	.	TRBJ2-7	CASSFDGGMGPQYF	TGCGCCAGCAGCTTCGACGGCGGGATGGGTCCGCAGTACTTC
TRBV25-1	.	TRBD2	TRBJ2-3	CASSESTSGSHQDTQYF	TGTGCCAGCAGTGAATCTACTAGCGGGAGTCATCAAGATACGCAGTATTTT
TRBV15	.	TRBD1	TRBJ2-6	CATSNRGAGANVLTF	TGTGCCACCAGTAACAGGGGGGCTGGGGCCAACGTCCTGACTTTC
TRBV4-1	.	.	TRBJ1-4	CASSLALVGRVEKLFF	TGCGCCAGCAGCCTAGCTTTGGTAGGCAGGGTTGAAAAACTGTTTTTT
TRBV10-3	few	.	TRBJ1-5	CATQQGSHQPQHF	TGTGCCACCCAACAGGGCTCTCATCAGCCCCAGCATTTT
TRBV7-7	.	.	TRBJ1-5	CASSLRKYGDTYQPQHF	TGTGCCAGCAGCTTAAGAAAGTATGGGGACACTTATCAGCCCCAGCATTTT
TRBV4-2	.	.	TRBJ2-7	CASSSNYEQYF	TGTGCCAGCAGTTCAAACTACGAGCAGTACTTC
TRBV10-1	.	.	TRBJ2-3	CASSDRGFTDTQYF	TGCGCCAGCAGTGACAGGGGATTCACAGATACGCAGTATTTT
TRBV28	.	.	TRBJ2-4	CASSLSERRGNIQYF	TGTGCCAGCAGTTTATCGGAGAGGAGGGGAAACATTCAGTACTTC
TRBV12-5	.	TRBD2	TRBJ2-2	CASGLHLGSGRESPVRGNTGELFF	TGTGCTAGTGGTTTGCACTTGGGCAGCGGGAGAGAATCGCCCGTACGCGGCAACACCGGGGAGCTGTTTTTT
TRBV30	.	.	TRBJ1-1	CAWYVRTEAFF	TGTGCCTGGTACGTGCGGACTGAAGCTTTCTTT
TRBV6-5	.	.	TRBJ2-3	CASSLRRFGTDTQYF	TGTGCCAGCAGTCTCCGTAGATTCGGGACAGATACGCAGTATTTT
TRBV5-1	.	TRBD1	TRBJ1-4	CASSQDRGPLFF	TGCGCCAGCAGCCAGGACAGGGGGCCACTGTTTTTT
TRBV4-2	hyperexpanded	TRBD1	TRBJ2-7	CASSRGQDGAGEQYF	TGTGCCAGCAGCCGCGGACAGGACGGGGCAGGGGAGCAGTACTTC
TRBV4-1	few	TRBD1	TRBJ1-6	CASRSDRAGSPLHF	TGCGCCAGCAGGTCCGACAGGGCCGGGTCACCCCTCCACTTT
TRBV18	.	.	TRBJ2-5	CASSPPRVQETQYF	TGTGCCAGCTCACCGCCCAGGGTTCAAGAGACCCAGTACTTC
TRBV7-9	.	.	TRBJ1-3	CASSLGLGGNTIYF	TGTGCCAGCAGCTTAGGCCTCGGTGGAAACACCATATATTTT
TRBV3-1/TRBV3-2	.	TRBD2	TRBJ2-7	CASSPLAGTSYEQYF	TGTGCCAGCAGCCCTTTAGCGGGAACCTCCTACGAGCAGTACTTC
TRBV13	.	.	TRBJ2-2	CASKREYPADGELFF	TGTGCCAGCAAACGGGAGTATCCGGCGGACGGGGAGCTGTTTTTT
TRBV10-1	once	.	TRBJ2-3	CASSPGGSDTQYF	TGCGCCAGCAGTCCTGGCGGGTCAGATACGCAGTATTTT
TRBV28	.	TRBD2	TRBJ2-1	CATRVPSGYNEQFF	TGTGCGACCCGGGTTCCTAGCGGTTACAATGAGCAGTTCTTC
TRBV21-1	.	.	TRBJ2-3	CASSPHGQGGSDTQYF	TGTGCCAGCAGCCCGCACGGACAGGGGGGCTCAGATACGCAGTATTTT
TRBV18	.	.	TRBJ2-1	CASSPEDSSYNEQFF	TGTGCCAGCTCACCAGAGGATAGCTCCTACAATGAGCAGTTCTTC
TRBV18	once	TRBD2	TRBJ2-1	CASSPGLANEQFF	TGTGCCAGCTCACCAGGACTAGCAAATGAGCAGTTCTTC
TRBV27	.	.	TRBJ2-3	CASSTGGTTDTQYF	TGTGCCAGCAGTACCGGCGGTACCACAGATACGCAGTATTTT
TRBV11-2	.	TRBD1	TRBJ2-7	CASRRQGANEQYF	TGTGCCAGCAGAAGACAGGGTGCGAACGAGCAGTACTTC
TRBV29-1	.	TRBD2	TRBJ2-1	CSVGGSGVKLENEQFF	TGCAGCGTGGGAGGTAGCGGGGTTAAGTTAGAGAATGAGCAGTTCTTC
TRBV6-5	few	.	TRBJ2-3	CASSYSWSRSTDTQYF	TGTGCCAGCAGTTACTCGTGGAGCAGAAGCACAGATACGCAGTATTTT
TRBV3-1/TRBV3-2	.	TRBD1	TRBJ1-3	CASSLTTGAGNTIYF	TGTGCCAGCAGCTTGACGACAGGGGCTGGAAACACCATATATTTT
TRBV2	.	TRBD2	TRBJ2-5	CASKGLAGEETQYF	TGTGCCAGCAAGGGACTAGCGGGGGAAGAGACCCAGTACTTC
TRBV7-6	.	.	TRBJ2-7	CASSTDSGFSYEQYF	TGTGCCAGCAGCACCGACAGTGGGTTTTCCTACGAGCAGTACTTC
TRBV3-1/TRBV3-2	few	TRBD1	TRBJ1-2	CASSASGTGGQAKGYTF	TGTGCCAGCAGCGCATCCGGGACAGGGGGCCAAGCAAAGGGCTACACCTTC
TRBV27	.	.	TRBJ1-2	CASSAQSNYGYTF	TGTGCCAGCAGTGCACAGAGTAACTATGGCTACACCTTC
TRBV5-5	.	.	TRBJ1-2	CASSRQGAYGYTF	TGTGCCAGCAGCCGTCAGGGTGCCTATGGCTACACCTTC
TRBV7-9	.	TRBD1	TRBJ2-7	CASSSPGQGNYEQYF	TGTGCCAGCAGCTCACCGGGACAGGGTAACTACGAGCAGTACTTC
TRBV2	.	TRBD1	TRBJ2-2	CASRLTGGGTGELFF	TGTGCCAGCAGGCTGACAGGGGGCGGCACCGGGGAGCTGTTTTTT
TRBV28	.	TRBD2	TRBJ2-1	CASSLAGLGYFEQFF	TGTGCCAGCAGTTTAGCAGGACTAGGGTATTTCGAGCAGTTCTTC
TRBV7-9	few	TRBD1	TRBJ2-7	CASSTSNRGPYEQYF	TGTGCCAGCAGCACCTCAAACAGGGGGCCCTACGAGCAGTACTTC
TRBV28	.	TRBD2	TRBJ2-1	CASRSTLSGRLYEQFF	TGTGCCAGCAGGTCAACTCTTAGCGGGAGGCTCTATGAGCAGTTCTTC
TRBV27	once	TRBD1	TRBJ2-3	CASSFRGQGVITDTQYF	TGTGCCAGCAGTTTCCGGGGACAGGGGGTTATCACAGATACGCAGTATTTT
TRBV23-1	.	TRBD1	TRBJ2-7	CASSPQRDRLPQISYEQYF	TGCGCCAGCAGCCCGCAGAGGGACAGACTACCCCAGATTTCCTACGAGCAGTACTTC
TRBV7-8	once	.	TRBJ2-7	CASSRDTQGEQYF	TGTGCCAGCAGCCGGGACACTCAGGGGGAGCAGTACTTC
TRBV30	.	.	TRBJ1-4	CAWSALRGGSEKLFF	TGTGCCTGGAGTGCCCTCAGGGGTGGGAGTGAAAAACTGTTTTTT